These 3 T cell receptor beta chains came from one sample sequenced in a study of blood T cell repertoires in COVID-19. Produced via immunoSEQ multiplex PCR; TCRdb's table is partial and in-frame only. The sample has roughly 100,000 clones, about 90% seen once; the top ten hold more than 5.5%. The material sequenced was peripheral blood. The origin of the receptors is a human donor in a cohort sampled during active COVID-19.

The chain recombines TRBV25-1 with TRBJ1-2, with 8 bases that match TRBD1. J was trimmed by 6 bases and V by 6 bases; bases with no gene match: 12. Germline V gene data show CDR1 as MGHDK and CDR2 as SYGVNS. The CDR3 length is 15 residues. This CDR3 is CASRSQADRGDGYTF. The CDR3 DNA follows: TGTGCCAGCAGATCACAGGCCGACAGGGGAGATGGCTACACCTTC.

This CDR3 is CASSDGSTDTQYF. CDR3 in DNA: TGTGCCAGCAGTGATGGCTCCACAGATACGCAGTATTTT. The V call is TRBV6-1, the J call TRBJ2-3; no firm D call. The CDR3 loop spans 13 amino acids. V was shortened by 3 bases and J by 2 bases, with 6 bases between the two germline ends. The germline gives CDR1 MNHNS, CDR2 SASEGT.

The chain couples TRBV10-1 to TRBJ1-5; no clear D. The CDR3 spans 15 residues. The V end was cut by 5 bases, the J end by 3 bases, with 14 bases between. Germline V gene sequence: CDR1 WNHNN, CDR2 SYGVQD (reference sequence). CDR3 coding DNA: TGCGCCAGCAGTACGTTCTTAGGAGCCAATCAGCCCCAGCATTTT. Translating it yields CASSTFLGANQPQHF.